The source of this T cell receptor beta chain is a study of T cell responses to AZD1222 COVID-19 vaccine. Only in-frame clones appear in the TCRdb table, and some are missing; sequencing was by immunoSEQ multiplex PCR. This table holds more than 100,000 clones, roughly 92% found once. Whole-study results and caveats: Baseline seropositivity characterized only 5 or 6 AZD1222 recipients. Repertoire samples came only from after the peak T cell response.

The CDR3 spans 14 residues. Germline lookup yields CDR1 SGHNT and CDR2 YENEEA. The ends lost 5 bases at V and 1 base at J; junction bases unmatched: 3. A remark on this clone: No antigen is known for it.

This chain joins TRBV11-3 and TRBJ2-3, with 7 bases identical to TRBD1. The material was peripheral blood, obtained on day 0 of AZD1222 vaccination. This TCR came from an adult in good health. The CDR3 loop is CASSPGQGTDTQYF. In DNA, the CDR3 is TGTGCCAGCAGCCCCGGACAGGGCACAGATACGCAGTATTTT.